One T cell receptor beta chain is described in this entry. Its specificity is unknown. CDR3 length equals 15 residues. Germline V gene lookup returns CDR1 SGHAT and CDR2 FQNNGV. Trimming took 6 bases from V and 0 from J, leaving 15 bases between them. These data are taken from a study of T cell repertoires in cytomegalovirus infection. In the study overall: It was recently identified HLA-C-restricted and well-studied HLA-B-restricted CMV epitopes that the study used. Public signatures in TCR beta pointed to CMV infection and matching HLA type.

Points from the study as a whole: People with CMV and the relevant HLA were identified by cumulative public TCR beta family frequency. Dominating the ex vivo response were TCR beta clonotypes that were CMV-specific and HLA-C-restricted.

TCRdb recomputed calls from the reads with MiXCR, one row per CDR3 protein. The data hold about 71,000 distinct CDR3 sequences, with roughly 22% observed a single time. This TCR derives from a human donor in good health (CMV status not recorded). Some clones in this sample may be carry-over from other donors' samples. The genes are TRBV11-2 and TRBJ2-7, with D maybe TRBD2 (7 bases). Sequenced here: CD8+ T cells from cultured PBMCs, sampled from culture after CMV antigen stimulation. This CDR3 reads CASRAQGGGSYEQYF. DNA of the CDR3: TGTGCCAGCAGGGCGCAGGGAGGGGGCTCCTACGAGCAGTACTTC.